The rows below give T cell receptor beta chains drawn from one sample of a study of blood T cell repertoires in COVID-19. Generated by immunoSEQ multiplex PCR, the TCRdb table keeps only in-frame clones and is missing some. The profile shows approximately 250,000 clones, roughly 82% of them singletons. The sequenced sample was peripheral blood. Receptors originate from a woman between 40 and 50 years old who had recovered from COVID-19. CDR3s include the opening cysteine and the closing phenylalanine or tryptophan. The order of the fields is V gene, J gene, D gene, clone size, CDR3 protein, CDR3 DNA. The D gene is left open where the match is weak. Only part of the rows carry a size: once, few, many, or a class if the clone is expanded.

TRBV18	TRBJ1-1	NA	NA	CASSPYGGVGGTEAFF	TGTGCCAGCTCACCCTACGGGGGGGTAGGGGGGACTGAAGCTTTCTTT
TRBV9	TRBJ1-2	TRBD1	few	CASSTSGGAGYGYTF	TGTGCCAGCAGCACCTCAGGGGGCGCGGGATATGGCTACACCTTC
TRBV7-9	TRBJ2-3	NA	NA	CASSLGSQTSTDTQYF	TGTGCCAGCAGCTTAGGCAGCCAGACTAGCACAGATACGCAGTATTTT
TRBV21-1	TRBJ1-1	NA	NA	CATPITANTEAFF	TGTGCCACCCCAATAACTGCAAACACTGAAGCTTTCTTT
TRBV2	TRBJ2-2	NA	NA	CASSAYSELGELFF	TGTGCCAGCAGTGCATATTCGGAGCTCGGGGAGCTGTTTTTT
TRBV7-2	TRBJ1-1	NA	few	CASSLEGATEAFF	TGTGCCAGCAGCTTAGAAGGTGCGACAGAAGCTTTCTTT
TRBV18	TRBJ2-5	TRBD2	NA	CASSYSGDFQETQYF	TGTGCCAGCTCCTATAGCGGGGACTTCCAAGAGACCCAGTACTTC
TRBV2	TRBJ1-5	NA	NA	CASSVQEGNQPQHF	TGTGCCAGCAGTGTTCAGGAAGGAAATCAGCCCCAGCATTTT
TRBV7-7	TRBJ2-2	NA	NA	CASSLDGSTGELFF	TGTGCTAGCAGCTTAGATGGCAGCACCGGGGAGCTGTTTTTT
TRBV7-2	TRBJ2-6	TRBD2	NA	CASSFPTSGGGGANVLTF	TGTGCCAGCAGCTTCCCGACTAGCGGGGGAGGAGGGGCCAACGTCCTGACTTTC
TRBV4-1	TRBJ2-2	NA	NA	CASSPQETILTGELFF	TGCGCCAGCAGCCCCCAGGAAACGATTCTGACCGGGGAGCTGTTTTTT
TRBV7-8	TRBJ2-7	NA	NA	CASSLAGLYEQYF	TGTGCCAGCAGCTTAGCGGGACTCTACGAGCAGTACTTC
TRBV28	TRBJ1-2	NA	NA	CASRGAWGYTF	TGTGCCAGCAGGGGGGCGTGGGGCTACACCTTC
TRBV5-1	TRBJ2-5	TRBD2	NA	CASSRTSGGDETQYF	TGCGCCAGCAGCCGAACTAGCGGGGGGGATGAGACCCAGTACTTC
TRBV3-1/TRBV3-2	TRBJ1-1	NA	NA	CASSPTVDTEAFF	TGTGCCAGCAGCCCAACAGTGGACACTGAAGCTTTCTTT
TRBV19	TRBJ1-5	NA	NA	CASSPQGQPQHF	TGTGCCAGTAGTCCCCAGGGCCAGCCCCAGCATTTT
TRBV23-1	TRBJ2-7	NA	few	CASSPLDNSYEQYF	TGCGCCAGCAGTCCTCTGGACAACTCCTACGAGCAGTACTTC
TRBV10-3	TRBJ1-2	NA	NA	CAISSGVGGYTF	TGTGCCATCAGTTCAGGGGTCGGTGGCTACACCTTC
TRBV7-2	TRBJ1-1	NA	NA	CASSGALNTEAFF	TGTGCCAGCAGCGGAGCTTTGAACACTGAAGCTTTCTTT
TRBV11-1	TRBJ1-1	TRBD1	NA	CASSLTGTTEAFF	TGTGCCAGCAGCTTGACAGGGACAACTGAAGCTTTCTTT
TRBV11-2	TRBJ1-1	NA	NA	CASSLDGQANTEAFF	TGTGCCAGCAGCTTAGATGGGCAGGCGAACACTGAAGCTTTCTTT
TRBV19	TRBJ1-5	TRBD1	NA	CASRDDRGSYSNQPQHF	TGTGCCAGTAGAGATGACAGGGGGTCCTATAGCAATCAGCCCCAGCATTTT
TRBV28	TRBJ2-7	TRBD1	NA	CASSSGQAGNYEQYF	TGTGCCAGCAGTTCGGGACAGGCTGGAAACTACGAGCAGTACTTC
TRBV4-3	TRBJ2-1	NA	NA	CASSQEGGPTYNEQFF	TGCGCCAGCAGCCAAGAGGGGGGGCCCACCTACAATGAGCAGTTCTTC
TRBV11-3	TRBJ2-4	NA	NA	CASSLAAGVAKNIQYF	TGTGCCAGCAGCTTAGCGGCCGGGGTTGCCAAAAACATTCAGTACTTC
TRBV6-2/TRBV6-3	TRBJ1-3	NA	NA	CASSRGHRAPSGNTIYF	TGTGCCAGCAGCCGCGGCCACAGGGCCCCCTCTGGAAACACCATATATTTT
TRBV28	TRBJ2-5	TRBD1	NA	CASSNPGPRGETQYF	TGTGCCAGCAGTAATCCGGGACCCAGGGGGGAGACCCAGTACTTC
TRBV5-7	TRBJ1-5	NA	NA	CASSLVGKEGNQPQHF	TGTGCCAGCAGCTTGGTAGGGAAGGAGGGCAATCAGCCCCAGCATTTT
TRBV5-1	TRBJ2-3	TRBD2	few	CASSRISSGITDTQYF	TGCGCCAGCAGCAGGATTTCTAGCGGAATCACAGATACGCAGTATTTT
TRBV9	TRBJ1-2	NA	NA	CASSVDSQFKVLGYTF	TGTGCCAGCAGCGTAGATTCACAGTTTAAAGTATTAGGCTACACCTTC
TRBV7-3	TRBJ2-2	NA	once	CASSLSAAGELFF	TGTGCCAGCAGCTTATCAGCGGCCGGGGAGCTGTTTTTT
TRBV4-2	TRBJ1-3	TRBD1	few	CASSQVDRPSIYF	TGTGCCAGCAGCCAAGTGGACAGGCCTTCCATATATTTT
TRBV3-1/TRBV3-2	TRBJ1-2	TRBD1	once	CASSQGQGGYGYTF	TGTGCCAGCAGCCAAGGACAGGGGGGCTATGGCTACACCTTC
TRBV19	TRBJ2-4	NA	NA	CASSPGQGYSFIQYF	TGTGCCAGTAGCCCAGGGCAGGGGTATAGCTTCATTCAGTACTTC
TRBV6-2/TRBV6-3	TRBJ2-2	NA	NA	CASSYSMGGLDTGELFF	TGTGCCAGCAGTTACTCGATGGGGGGGCTTGACACCGGGGAGCTGTTTTTT
TRBV20-1	TRBJ1-1	NA	NA	CRGGQGTEAFF	TGCAGGGGGGGGCAGGGCACTGAAGCTTTCTTT
TRBV7-2	TRBJ2-6	NA	NA	CASSFSSGANVLTF	TGTGCCAGCAGCTTTAGCTCTGGGGCCAACGTCCTGACTTTC
TRBV18	TRBJ2-3	NA	NA	CASSLYTDTQYF	TGTGCCAGCTCACTATACACAGATACGCAGTATTTT
TRBV6-5	TRBJ2-7	NA	NA	CASSYSDSSYEQYF	TGTGCCAGCAGTTACTCGGACAGCTCCTACGAGCAGTACTTC
TRBV19	TRBJ2-7	TRBD1	NA	CASRSSGTGPDEQYF	TGTGCCAGTAGGTCCTCGGGGACAGGTCCCGACGAGCAGTACTTC